A selection of T cell receptor beta chains follows, all from one sample in a study of T-cell memory formation after mild COVID-19. TCRdb redid the calling of the 5' RACE reads with MiXCR, one entry per CDR3 protein. The sample lists 190,000 or so distinct CDR3 sequences, over 9.5% occurring once. The sequencing sample was made of PBMCs or a T cell subset sorted from them (not recorded which). These receptor sequences come from a man in his late teens or twenties who had mild COVID-19 (a few samples of this study predate the infection). Cell type and time point are not known. Each CDR3 is given with its conserved first and last residue. A D gene is named only where the DNA matches it firmly. Size values are once, few and many counts, or a class for expanded clones, and some rows have none.

-	TRBV6-5	TRBJ2-5	many	CASSYSISFQETQYF	TGTGCCAGCAGTTACTCGATCAGCTTCCAAGAGACCCAGTACTTC
TRBD2	TRBV12-3/TRBV12-4	TRBJ2-1	-	CASRPPTSGGYNEQFF	TGTGCCAGCAGACCTCCGACTAGCGGGGGATACAATGAGCAGTTCTTC
TRBD1	TRBV9	TRBJ2-3	-	CASSVWTGGTDTQYF	TGTGCCAGCAGCGTTTGGACAGGGGGCACAGATACGCAGTATTTT
-	TRBV3-1	TRBJ1-1	-	CASSQGVQNTEAFF	TGTGCCAGCAGCCAGGGGGTGCAGAACACTGAAGCTTTCTTT
TRBD2	TRBV7-3	TRBJ2-1	-	CASSDNPGGLFF	TGTGCCAGCAGCGACAACCCGGGGGGGTTGTTCTTC
-	TRBV18	TRBJ2-7	-	CASSPSQGNRDEQYF	TGTGCCAGCTCACCGTCACAGGGTAATCGCGACGAGCAGTACTTC
TRBD2	TRBV5-1	TRBJ2-3	-	CASSLIRGGTDTQYF	TGCGCCAGCAGCTTGATCCGGGGGGGCACAGATACGCAGTATTTT
-	TRBV10-3	TRBJ2-5	-	CAISAQMTLGRETQYF	TGTGCCATCAGTGCCCAGATGACCCTGGGGAGAGAGACCCAGTACTTC
TRBD1	TRBV5-1	TRBJ1-1	few	CASSLARGLTYTEAFF	TGCGCCAGCAGCTTGGCCAGGGGGCTGACCTACACTGAAGCTTTCTTT
-	TRBV18	TRBJ1-2	-	CASSPTAHWAYGYTF	TGTGCCAGCTCACCAACGGCCCACTGGGCCTATGGCTACACCTTC
-	TRBV11-1	TRBJ2-3	-	CASKPGLSTDTQYF	TGTGCCAGTAAACCAGGCTTGAGCACAGATACGCAGTATTTT
-	TRBV7-2	TRBJ2-7	many	CASSPWDGEQYF	TGTGCCAGCAGCCCCTGGGACGGCGAGCAGTACTTC
TRBD2	TRBV6-2/TRBV6-3	TRBJ2-1	-	CASSPSGGPYNEQFF	TGTGCCAGCAGTCCGAGCGGGGGACCCTACAATGAGCAGTTCTTC
TRBD2	TRBV20-1	TRBJ2-3	few	CSAERGGADTQYF	TGCAGTGCCGAGCGGGGGGGCGCAGATACGCAGTATTTT
TRBD1	TRBV7-2	TRBJ2-7	few	CASRPGTGRYEQYF	TGTGCCAGCAGACCCGGGACAGGGCGCTACGAGCAGTACTTC
-	TRBV7-3	TRBJ2-2	-	CASSQGRGTGELFF	TGTGCCAGCAGCCAAGGCAGGGGTACCGGGGAGCTGTTTTTT
-	TRBV29-1	TRBJ2-7	many	CSVVQNYEQYF	TGCAGCGTTGTTCAGAACTACGAGCAGTACTTC
-	TRBV5-1	TRBJ2-3	many	CASSLTTDTQYF	TGTGCCAGCAGCTTAACCACAGATACGCAGTATTTT
TRBD2	TRBV20-1	TRBJ2-1	-	CSARDHGLGEQFF	TGCAGTGCCAGGGATCACGGACTAGGGGAGCAGTTCTTC
-	TRBV7-3	TRBJ1-1	-	CASSITGPGTEAFF	TGTGCCAGCAGCATAACAGGGCCAGGTACTGAAGCTTTCTTT
TRBD1	TRBV7-2	TRBJ1-2	few	CASSEGQGYGYTF	TGTGCCAGCAGCGAGGGACAGGGGTATGGCTACACCTTC
-	TRBV7-2	TRBJ2-5	many	CASSNPVKETQYF	TGTGCCAGCAGCAACCCAGTTAAAGAGACCCAGTACTTC
-	TRBV20-1	TRBJ1-6	-	CSARIPRVLSSYNSPLHF	TGCAGTGCTAGAATACCCCGCGTCCTGAGCTCCTATAATTCACCCCTCCACTTT
-	TRBV7-2	TRBJ1-2	few	CASSLGARGFYGYTF	TGTGCCAGCAGCCTGGGGGCCAGGGGCTTCTATGGCTACACCTTC
TRBD2	TRBV5-1	TRBJ2-1	few	CASSPLGGGANEQFF	TGCGCCAGCAGCCCCTTGGGCGGGGGGGCCAATGAGCAGTTCTTC
-	TRBV5-1	TRBJ2-3	-	CASNLRLQDTDTQYF	TGCGCCAGCAACTTGCGTCTGCAGGACACAGATACGCAGTATTTT
-	TRBV7-2	TRBJ2-3	many	CASSLAERVTDTQYF	TGTGCCAGCAGCTTAGCGGAGAGGGTCACAGATACGCAGTATTTT
-	TRBV5-1	TRBJ2-2	many	CASSLAGANTGELFF	TGCGCCAGCAGCTTGGCAGGGGCAAACACCGGGGAGCTGTTTTTT
-	TRBV12-3/TRBV12-4	TRBJ2-5	few	CASSGRGTQYF	TGTGCCAGCAGCGGCAGGGGTACCCAGTACTTC
-	TRBV7-3	TRBJ2-2	-	CASSLFLGGELFF	TGTGCCAGCAGCTTATTCTTGGGAGGGGAGCTGTTTTTT
-	TRBV6-5	TRBJ1-5	few	CASSYSGPFGQPQHF	TGTGCCAGCAGTTACTCTGGGCCCTTCGGACAGCCCCAGCATTTT
-	TRBV7-2	TRBJ2-7	once	CASSLAGSGPYEQYF	TGTGCCAGCAGCTTAGCGGGAAGCGGGCCCTACGAGCAGTACTTC